This T cell receptor (beta chain) was sequenced in a study of spatial heterogeneity in lung cancer. Overall study context: Raw sequencing reads included, on average, more than eight appearances of each unique TCR and UMI combination.

Each molecule of TCR cDNA was tagged with one unique molecular identifier. MiXCR, run by TCRdb on the 5' RACE reads, gives a single entry per CDR3 protein. The sample shows tens of thousands of distinct CDR3 sequences, around 8.4% of them seen only once. Study-wide findings and caveats: Compared with follow-up, resection was when ubiquitous expanded tumor TCRs appeared in blood more.

This clonotype was detected ten times or more. Its antigen is unidentified. Regarding time point: sample taken at primary tumor resection. No cells were sorted before sequencing. The whole RNA sequenced was extracted from tumor, nontumor lung or frozen PBMC. Donors were over 70 untreated early-stage non-small cell lung cancer patients. The specimen was PBMCs, collected at surgery. The clonotype originates from a female donor with early-stage non-small cell lung cancer.

Here the CDR3 DNA reads TGTGCCAGCAGCTTAGACAGGAATCAGCCCCAGCATTTT. Its protein product is CASSLDRNQPQHF. The J gene is TRBJ1-5, the V gene TRBV7-2; D might be TRBD1 (5 bases). The CDR3 length is 13 residues. The germline V gene encodes CDR1 SGHTA and CDR2 FQGNSA. V lost 1 base to trimming and J lost 4 bases, with 5 bases between them. Together with reference TRBV7-2 and TRBJ1-5, the CDR3 gives the full variable domain: GAGVSQSPSNKVTEKGKDVELRCDPISGHTALYWYRQSLGQGLEFLIYFQGNSAPDKSGLPSDRFSAERTGGSVSTLTIQRTQQEDSAVYLCASSLDRNQPQHFGDGTRLSIL.